The clone carrying this T cell receptor beta chain occurred a few times. The antigen is undetermined. The CDR3 has 15 residues. The germline V gene encodes CDR1 SGHDT and CDR2 YYEEEE. V was clipped by 4 bases and J by 11 bases; unmatched bases: 15. TCR beta cDNA libraries included unique molecular identifiers. TCRdb reprocessed the PCR reads via MiXCR and lists one record per CDR3 protein. Among approximately 770,000 distinct CDR3 sequences, 46% were seen once, and the ten largest hold roughly 5%. The source of the sample is a study of post-analysis software for immune sequencing data. Study as a whole: As for disease course, relapsing-remitting, secondary progressive and progressive-relapsing multiple sclerosis were all included. Study-wide results and limits: Normalized Chao1 diversity was significantly lower in multiple sclerosis patients than in controls. TRBV5-6, TRBV5-1 and TRBV20-1 were among a few TRBV segments more frequent in patients than controls.

The TCR comes from a girl aged 5-17 years with multiple sclerosis. The chain employs TRBV5-6 and TRBJ1-1, with 9 bases that match TRBD1. Specimen: blood. The CDR3 DNA reads as TGTGCCAGCAGCCCCCCCCCGGACAGGGGATCTGCGGCTTTCTTT. This translates into CASSPPPDRGSAAFF.